The 17 T cell receptor beta chains given below trace back to one sample, sequenced in a study of blood T cell repertoires in COVID-19. The protocol was immunoSEQ multiplex PCR, while the TCRdb copy is restricted to in-frame clones and leaves out a portion. The table records a few hundred thousand clones, approximately 89% of them present only once. Sequenced input: peripheral blood. The receptors were sampled from a woman in her 70s with COVID-19, enrolled during active disease.

In the case of this clone: Within the sample, other DNA sequences also encode this same CDR3. CDR3: CASSQRGGNEQFF. CDR3 DNA sequence: TGTGCCAGCAGCCAAAGGGGGGGCAATGAGCAGTTCTTC. The chain employs TRBV3-1 (or the pseudogene TRBV3-2) and TRBJ2-1; a possible D gene is TRBD2 (7 bases). V was pared by 2 bases and J by 6 bases, with 8 bases between. The germline V gene encodes CDR1 LGHDT and CDR2 YNNKEL (reference sequence). CDR3 length equals 13 residues.

The chain combines TRBV7-2 with TRBJ1-4; 7 bases fit TRBD1. Germline V gene data show CDR1 as SGHTA and CDR2 as FQGNSA. The CDR3 totals 15 residues. V lost 5 bases, J lost 5 bases, and 8 bases stayed unmatched. In DNA form, the CDR3 reads TGTGCCAGCAGCCCCGCGGGACAGATAAATGAAAAACTGTTTTTT. It yields the protein CASSPAGQINEKLFF.

V is TRBV12-5 and J is TRBJ2-1; no reliable D call. Trimming stripped 2 bases from V and 9 bases from J, with 17 bases between. The CDR3 length is 15 residues. Germline CDR1 reads LGHNT; CDR2 reads FRNRAP. The CDR3 here is CASGLNLVAAGEQFF. As DNA, the CDR3 is TGTGCTAGTGGTTTGAATTTGGTGGCGGCTGGTGAGCAGTTCTTC.

The chain couples TRBV19 to TRBJ1-2, with a possible D match to TRBD1 (5 bases). This CDR3 has 14 amino acids. V lost 3 bases, J lost 4 bases, and 12 bases lay in between. The germline V gene has CDR1 LNHDA and CDR2 SQIVND (reference sequence). CDR3 coding DNA: TGTGCCAGTAGTATCCCCAGGGCCTTCTATGGCTACACCTTC. Protein: CASSIPRAFYGYTF.

The V gene is TRBV2, the J gene TRBJ1-5; D unresolved. The V gene's germline CDR1 is SNHLY and CDR2 FYNNEI. Trimming stripped 3 bases from V and 4 bases from J, with 7 bases between. The CDR3 runs to 13 residues. CDR3 residues: CASSEVRNQPQHF. The CDR3, as DNA: TGTGCCAGCAGTGAGGTCAGGAATCAGCCCCAGCATTTT.

This sequence joins TRBV3-1 (or the pseudogene TRBV3-2) and TRBJ2-7; 9 nucleotides align to TRBD1. The V and J ends lost 4 bases and 4 bases, in that order; junction bases with no gene match: 2. CDR1 is LGHDT, CDR2 YNNKEL, per germline (reference sequence). The CDR3 sequence is 13 residues long. CDR3 coding DNA: TGTGCCAGCAGCCGGGACAGGGAGTACGAGCAGTACTTC. Translated, it gives CASSRDREYEQYF.

The rearrangement uses TRBV19 and TRBJ1-1; D is unresolved. Looked up from germline, CDR1 is LNHDA and CDR2 is SQIVND (reference sequence). CDR3 length equals 13 residues. V was trimmed by 5 bases and J by 4 bases, leaving 11 bases between them. The CDR3 protein is CASSAQVFTEAFF. The CDR3 DNA is TGTGCCAGTAGTGCTCAGGTGTTCACTGAAGCTTTCTTT.

The chain combines TRBV5-6 with TRBJ1-5; D perhaps matches TRBD1 (6 bases). Germline values: CDR1 SGHDT, CDR2 YYEEEE. This CDR3 contains 14 residues. The V end was cut by 3 bases, the J end by 7 bases, with 14 bases between. The CDR3 loop reads CASSSIQGHQPQHF. The CDR3 DNA reads TGTGCCAGCAGCTCAATTCAGGGGCACCAGCCCCAGCATTTT. The variable domain in full, with the rest retrieved from reference TRBV5-6 and TRBJ1-5, is DAGVTQSPTHLIKTRGQQVTLRCSPKSGHDTVSWYQQALGQGPQFIFQYYEEEERQRGNFPDRFSGHQFPNYSSELNVNALLLGDSALYLCASSSIQGHQPQHFGDGTRLSIL.

This clone occurred a few times. The V call is TRBV11-2, the J call TRBJ1-4; 7 bases line up with TRBD1. The germline CDR1 and CDR2 sequences are SGHAT and FQNNGV. The junction had 10 bases not matched to a gene; V was cut back by 4 bases and J by 8 bases. This CDR3 comprises 15 residues. The DNA for the CDR3 is TGTGCCAGCAGCTCTCTCTCAGGGGGTGGAGAAAAACTGTTTTTT. It translates to CASSSLSGGGEKLFF.

This chain links TRBV12-3 or TRBV12-4 with TRBJ1-4, with a weak D call TRBD1 (5 bases). Trimming took off 6 bases at V and 5 bases at J, with 7 bases between the two ends. This CDR3 spans 12 amino acids. The CDR3, as DNA: TGTGCCAGCAGACGACAGAATGAAAAACTGTTTTTT. This gives the protein CASRRQNEKLFF.

The V call is TRBV30, the J call TRBJ1-5; TRBD1 matches at 9 bases. Germline lookup yields CDR1 GTSNPN and CDR2 SVGIG (reference sequence). The CDR3 runs to 14 residues. V lost 1 base, J lost 8 bases, and 6 bases stayed unmatched. The DNA for the CDR3 is TGTGCCTGGAGTGCGGGACAGGGAGCGAAGCCCCAGCATTTT. This encodes CAWSAGQGAKPQHF.

In DNA form, the CDR3 reads TGTGAAGAAGTTGAGGGCAATCAGCCCCAGCATTTT. The encoded protein is CEEVEGNQPQHF. The genes are TRBV25-1 and TRBJ1-5; D is unresolved. The germline V gene encodes CDR1 MGHDK and CDR2 SYGVNS. CDR3 length: 12 residues.

V usage is TRBV19 and J usage is TRBJ1-5; a weak D match, TRBD1 (6 bases). The V gene's germline CDR1 is LNHDA and CDR2 SQIVND (reference sequence). The CDR3 contains 16 residues. V was shortened by 7 bases and J by 5 bases, with 21 bases between the two germline ends. The CDR3 sequence is CASKKGKGDGYQPQHF. For the CDR3, the DNA is TGTGCCAGTAAAAAAGGCAAGGGGGATGGGTATCAGCCCCAGCATTTT.

The V call is TRBV7-3, the J call TRBJ1-1; maybe TRBD1 (5 bases). This CDR3 has 15 residues. V was shortened by 0 bases and J by 2 bases, with 10 bases between the two germline ends. The germline V gene encodes CDR1 SGHTA and CDR2 FQGTGA. The CDR3 protein is CASSLTAGRNTEAFF. In DNA, the CDR3 is TGTGCCAGCAGCTTAACGGCAGGGCGTAACACTGAAGCTTTCTTT.

V gene TRBV18 combines with J gene TRBJ2-7, with 8 positions matching TRBD2. The V gene end was trimmed by 3 bases and the J gene end by 7 bases; junction bases not matched to a gene: 8. The CDR3 is 14 amino acids. Looked up from germline, CDR1 is KGHSH and CDR2 is LQKENI. CDR3 in amino acids: CASSPGAGDGEQYF. The CDR3 nucleotides read TGTGCCAGCTCACCGGGAGCGGGAGATGGAGAGCAGTACTTC.

The genes are TRBV4-3 and TRBJ2-1, with D tentatively TRBD2 (7 bases). The V end was cut by 0 bases, the J end by 15 bases, with 12 bases between. The length of the CDR3 is 12 residues. In germline, CDR1 is LGHNA, CDR2 YSLEER. Here the CDR3 DNA reads TGCGCCAGCAGCCAAGATCACGGGGGGCCGTTCTTC. Translated, it gives CASSQDHGGPFF.

The CDR3 reads CASSLDTQETQYF. CDR3 nucleotide sequence: TGCGCCAGCAGCTTGGACACCCAAGAGACCCAGTACTTC. This sequence joins TRBV5-1 and TRBJ2-5; D ambiguous. CDR3 length: 13 amino acids. The V and J ends lost 0 bases and 1 base respectively, with 4 bases between them. CDR1 and CDR2 from the germline V gene are SGHRS and YFSETQ.